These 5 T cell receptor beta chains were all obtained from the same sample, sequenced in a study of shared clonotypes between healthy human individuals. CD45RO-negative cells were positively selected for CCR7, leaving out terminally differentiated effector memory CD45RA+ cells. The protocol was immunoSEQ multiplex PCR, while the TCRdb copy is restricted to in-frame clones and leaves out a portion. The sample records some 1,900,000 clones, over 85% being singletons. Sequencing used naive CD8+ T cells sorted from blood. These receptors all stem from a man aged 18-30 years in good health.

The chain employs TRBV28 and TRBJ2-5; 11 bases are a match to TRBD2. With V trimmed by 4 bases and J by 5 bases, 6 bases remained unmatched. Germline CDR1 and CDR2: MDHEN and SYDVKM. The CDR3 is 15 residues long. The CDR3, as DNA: TGTGCCAGCAGTTATAGCGGGGGGGCCGGGGAGACCCAGTACTTC. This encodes CASSYSGGAGETQYF.

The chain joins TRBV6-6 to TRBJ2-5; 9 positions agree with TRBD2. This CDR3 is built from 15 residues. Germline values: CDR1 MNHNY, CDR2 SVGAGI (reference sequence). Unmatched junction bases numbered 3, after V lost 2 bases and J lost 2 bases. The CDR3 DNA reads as TGTGCCAGCAGTTACGGCGGGGGGGTTCAAGAGACCCAGTACTTC. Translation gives CASSYGGGVQETQYF.

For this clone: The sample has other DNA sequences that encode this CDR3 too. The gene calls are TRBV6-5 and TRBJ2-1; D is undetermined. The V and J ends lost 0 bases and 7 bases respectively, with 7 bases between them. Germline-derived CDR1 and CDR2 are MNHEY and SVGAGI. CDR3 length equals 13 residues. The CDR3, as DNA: TGTGCCAGCAGTTACTCGACATCAAATGAGCAGTTCTTC. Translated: CASSYSTSNEQFF.

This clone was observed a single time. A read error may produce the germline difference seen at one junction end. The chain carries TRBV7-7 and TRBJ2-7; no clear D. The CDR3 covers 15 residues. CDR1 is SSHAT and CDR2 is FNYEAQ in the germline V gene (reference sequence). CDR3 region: CASSLGLSSAYEQYF. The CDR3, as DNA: TGTGCTAGCAGCTTAGGTCTGTCTTCAGCCTACGAGCAGTACTTC.

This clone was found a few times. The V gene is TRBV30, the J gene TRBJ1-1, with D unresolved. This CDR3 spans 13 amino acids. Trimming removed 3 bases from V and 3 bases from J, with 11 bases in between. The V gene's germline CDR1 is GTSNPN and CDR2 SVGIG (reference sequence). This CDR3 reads CAWSFSLDTEAFF. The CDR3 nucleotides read TGTGCCTGGAGCTTTTCGCTTGACACTGAAGCTTTCTTT.